These 22 T cell receptor beta chains were all obtained from the same sample, sequenced in a study of spatial heterogeneity in lung cancer. Time point: sample taken at primary tumor resection. TCRdb redid the calling of the 5' RACE reads with MiXCR, one entry per CDR3 protein. The repertoire holds 60,000 or so distinct CDR3 sequences, with around 6% as singletons. The sample here was PBMCs, taken at surgery. The receptors stem from a female donor with early-stage non-small cell lung cancer.

This clonotype was detected ten times or more. The chain couples TRBV12-3 or TRBV12-4 to TRBJ1-6; D is perhaps TRBD1 (5 bases). The CDR3 contains 15 residues. Trimming removed 4 bases at V and 5 bases at J, with 12 bases between. This CDR3 is CASSSLRGDNSPLHF. The CDR3 DNA is TGTGCCAGCAGTTCTCTAAGGGGCGATAATTCACCCCTCCACTTT.

The chain uses TRBV10-2 and TRBJ2-5; TRBD2 agrees at 7 bases. J lost 1 base, V lost 5 bases, and 10 bases had no gene match. Germline CDR1 reads WSHSY; CDR2 reads SAAADI. The length of the CDR3 is 16 residues. The CDR3 loop reads CASSIGRAPGQETQYF. The CDR3 DNA follows: TGCGCCAGCAGTATAGGGAGGGCGCCGGGCCAAGAGACCCAGTACTTC.

CDR3 DNA: TGTGCCAGCAGCTTAGGCACCGGGACAGTAGCGAAGCAGTACTTC. Its protein is CASSLGTGTVAKQYF. The rearrangement uses TRBV7-9 and TRBJ2-7; 7 positions agree with TRBD1. Trimming at V came to 1 base and at J to 8 bases, leaving 11 bases not matched to a gene. CDR3 size: 15 residues. Per germline, CDR1 SEHNR and CDR2 FQNEAQ (reference sequence).

This clonotype was detected many times. This rearrangement joins TRBV6-1 to TRBJ1-5; D unclear. In germline, CDR1 is MNHNS, CDR2 SASEGT. Trimming cost V 7 bases and J 0 bases, with 16 bases left between them. The CDR3 consists of 16 residues. CDR3 loop: CASTSKLWDSNQPQHF. As DNA, the CDR3 is TGTGCCAGCACCTCAAAACTTTGGGATAGCAATCAGCCCCAGCATTTT.

The chain is built from TRBV11-2 and TRBJ1-1; D remains unclear. There are 14 residues in the CDR3. Trimming took off 1 base at V and 4 bases at J, with 10 bases between the two ends. Per the germline V gene, CDR1 is SGHAT and CDR2 is FQNNGV. CDR3 bases: TGTGCCAGCAGCTTAGGCGCGGGGAGCACTGAAGCTTTCTTT. It specifies CASSLGAGSTEAFF.

This clonotype was found many times. DNA for the CDR3: TGTGCCATCAGTGATCCTCTAGGGACAGGGGGCAAGACAGATACGCAGTATTTT. Translated: CAISDPLGTGGKTDTQYF. The V gene is TRBV10-3, the J gene TRBJ2-3, with 12 bases that match TRBD1. CDR3 length: 18 residues. J lost 3 bases, V lost 3 bases, and 10 bases had no gene match. Germline-derived CDR1 and CDR2 are ENHRY and SYGVKD.

In this sample, this clonotype turned up a few times. The V and J genes are TRBV13 and TRBJ2-7, with TRBD1 matching 8 bases. Germline V gene data show CDR1 as PRHDT and CDR2 as FYEKMQ (reference sequence). V lost 8 bases to trimming and J lost 7 bases; unmatched junction nucleotides: 13. The CDR3 is 14 residues long. In DNA form, the CDR3 reads TGTGCCAGCCTACGGACAGGGAGGTATGATGAGCAGTACTTC. It yields the protein CASLRTGRYDEQYF.

V usage is TRBV20-1 and J usage is TRBJ2-3; no clear D. The length of the CDR3 is 15 residues. V lost 3 bases to trimming and J lost 0 bases, with 13 bases between them. Germline V gene data show CDR1 as DFQATT and CDR2 as SNEGSKA (reference sequence). CDR3 DNA: TGCAGTGCTAGCCTCCGAACCTCTAGCACAGATACGCAGTATTTT. Amino acid sequence: CSASLRTSSTDTQYF.

This sequence joins TRBV12-3 or TRBV12-4 and TRBJ2-5, with D perhaps given as TRBD1 or TRBD2 (5 bases each). This CDR3 has 13 amino acids. V was clipped by 5 bases and J by 6 bases, with 13 bases between them. The CDR3, as DNA: TGTGCCAGCAGTACCGGGACCGGCAAGACCCAGTACTTC. Translation: CASSTGTGKTQYF.

This clonotype was counted at least ten times. The V call is TRBV4-2, the J call TRBJ2-1, with a possible D match to TRBD2 (5 bases). Germline V gives CDR1 LGHNA, CDR2 YNFKEQ. This CDR3 comprises 16 residues. The V and J ends lost 2 bases and 8 bases respectively, with 19 bases between them. The CDR3 sequence is CASSQPPEGSGDEQFF. The CDR3 DNA reads as TGTGCCAGCAGCCAACCCCCCGAAGGTTCCGGGGATGAGCAGTTCTTC.

This clonotype was observed at least ten times. The V call is TRBV6-1, the J call TRBJ2-7, with a possible D match to TRBD1 (6 bases). With 5 bases removed from V and 4 bases from J, the gap between germline ends came to 15 bases. The CDR3 is made up of 14 amino acids. Germline V CDR1 and CDR2: MNHNS, SASEGT. For the CDR3, the DNA is TGTGCCAGCAGTCATGGACAGATGGGGTACGAGCAGTACGTC. Its translation is CASSHGQMGYEQYV.

This clonotype was seen many times. The CDR3: CASPLGQGKAKNIQYF. CDR3 nucleotide sequence: TGCGCCAGCCCTTTGGGACAGGGGAAGGCCAAAAACATTCAGTACTTC. The chain recombines TRBV23-1 with TRBJ2-4; 10 bases are a match to TRBD1. TRBV23-1 is an ORF, and what it does is uncertain. This CDR3 has 16 residues. Losses at the gene ends were 8 bases for V and 1 base for J; bases not matched to a gene: 8.

This clonotype appeared many times. The V gene is TRBV14, the J gene TRBJ2-4; 7 positions match TRBD1. CDR3 length equals 14 residues. Germline V CDR1 and CDR2: SGHDN, FVKESK. J gave up 9 bases and V 5 bases, and 10 bases lay outside the gene matches. The CDR3 region has the DNA TGTGCCAGCAGCGTAACAGGGGCGGTCGGCATTCAGTACTTC. Protein: CASSVTGAVGIQYF.

This clonotype was seen a few times. V usage is TRBV7-2 and J usage is TRBJ2-3; D is uncertain. The length of the CDR3 is 12 residues. Trimming removed 3 bases at V and 2 bases at J, with 3 bases between. CDR1 is SGHTA, CDR2 FQGNSA, per germline. CDR3 amino acids: CASSFNTDTQYF. CDR3 in DNA: TGTGCCAGCAGCTTTAACACAGATACGCAGTATTTT. The variable domain in full, completed from reference TRBV7-2 and TRBJ2-3, reads GAGVSQSPSNKVTEKGKDVELRCDPISGHTALYWYRQSLGQGLEFLIYFQGNSAPDKSGLPSDRFSAERTGGSVSTLTIQRTQQEDSAVYLCASSFNTDTQYFGPGTRLTVL.

This clonotype was counted at least ten times. V gene TRBV12-3 or TRBV12-4 combines with J gene TRBJ1-5; D ambiguous. The V end lost 5 bases, the J end lost 7 bases, and 9 bases lay between the germline ends. The CDR3 extends over 12 amino acids. The CDR3 region has the DNA TGTGCCAGCAGTCCATATAGCCAGCCCCAGCATTTT. Its protein product is CASSPYSQPQHF.

The sample holds many counts of this clonotype. The chain links TRBV14 to TRBJ2-3; 11 positions match TRBD2. Germline V gene sequence: CDR1 SGHDN, CDR2 FVKESK. The CDR3 runs 17 residues. The junction had 7 bases not matched to a gene; V was cut back by 3 bases and J by 2 bases. The CDR3 reads CASSQRTSGLFTDTQYF. In nucleotides, the CDR3 is TGTGCCAGCAGCCAGAGGACTAGCGGGCTTTTCACAGATACGCAGTATTTT.

This chain uses TRBV3-1 with TRBJ2-3, with D uncertain. In germline, CDR1 is LGHDT, CDR2 YNNKEL (reference sequence). The V end was cut by 0 bases, the J end by 0 bases, with 10 bases between. This CDR3 comprises 16 residues. The CDR3: CASSQEFTSSTDTQYF. CDR3 in DNA: TGTGCCAGCAGCCAAGAGTTCACCTCTAGCACAGATACGCAGTATTTT.

V gene TRBV7-6 combines with J gene TRBJ2-4; 7 bases are a match to TRBD1. V was pared by 5 bases and J by 2 bases, with 9 bases of the junction left unmatched. CDR1 and CDR2 from the germline V gene are SGHVS and FNYEAQ. The CDR3 totals 16 residues. CDR3 in amino acids: CASSQDLQGPKNIQYF. Here the CDR3 DNA reads TGTGCCAGCAGCCAAGACTTACAGGGGCCCAAAAACATTCAGTACTTC.

The chain recombines TRBV25-1 with TRBJ2-1; D uncertain. Per the germline V gene, CDR1 is MGHDK and CDR2 is SYGVNS. CDR3 size: 14 residues. The V gene lost 6 bases and the J gene lost 0 bases, with 9 bases spanning the gap. The CDR3 nucleotides are TGTGCCAGCAGGGACGGCAACTCCTACAATGAGCAGTTCTTC. Encoded protein: CASRDGNSYNEQFF.

In its sample, this clonotype was seen a few times. The chain links TRBV29-1 to TRBJ1-1; possible D gene TRBD1, 5 bases. Per germline, CDR1 SQVTM and CDR2 ANQGSEA. The CDR3 is 13 amino acids. The CDR3 loop is CSVIRDGNTEAFF. In DNA form, the CDR3 reads TGCAGTGTTATCCGGGACGGAAACACTGAAGCTTTCTTT.

This clonotype was detected a few times. The chain has TRBV3-1 and TRBJ2-3; D is undetermined. The CDR3 spans 13 residues. V gave up 6 bases and J gave up 2 bases, with 9 bases separating them. Germline V gene data show CDR1 as LGHDT and CDR2 as YNNKEL (reference sequence). The DNA for the CDR3 is TGTGCCAGCAGTACCGCCTACACAGATACGCAGTATTTT. This codes for CASSTAYTDTQYF.

This clonotype has only a few counts. The gene calls are TRBV7-9 and TRBJ2-2; D is perhaps TRBD2 (7 bases). The CDR3 spans 16 residues. V was trimmed by 4 bases and J by 2 bases, leaving 14 bases between them. Looked up from germline, CDR1 is SEHNR and CDR2 is FQNEAQ (reference sequence). The CDR3 is CASSSPRGGNTGELFF. The CDR3 DNA reads TGTGCCAGCAGCTCCCCAAGGGGGGGAAACACCGGGGAGCTGTTTTTT.